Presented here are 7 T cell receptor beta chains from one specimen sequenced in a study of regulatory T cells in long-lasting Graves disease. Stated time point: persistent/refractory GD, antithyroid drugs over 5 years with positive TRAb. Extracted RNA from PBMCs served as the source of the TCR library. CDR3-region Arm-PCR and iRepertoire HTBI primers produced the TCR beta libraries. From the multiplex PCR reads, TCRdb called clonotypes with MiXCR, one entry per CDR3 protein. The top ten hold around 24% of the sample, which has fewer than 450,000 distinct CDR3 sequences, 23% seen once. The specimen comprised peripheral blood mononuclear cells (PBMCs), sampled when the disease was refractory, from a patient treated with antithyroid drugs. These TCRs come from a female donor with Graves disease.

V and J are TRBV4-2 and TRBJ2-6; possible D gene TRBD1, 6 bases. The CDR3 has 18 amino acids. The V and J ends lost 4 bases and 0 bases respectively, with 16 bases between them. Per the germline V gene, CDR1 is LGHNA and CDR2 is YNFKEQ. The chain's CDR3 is CASSLEVWTDSGANVLTF. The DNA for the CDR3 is TGTGCCAGCAGCCTTGAAGTTTGGACAGACTCTGGGGCCAACGTCCTGACTTTC.

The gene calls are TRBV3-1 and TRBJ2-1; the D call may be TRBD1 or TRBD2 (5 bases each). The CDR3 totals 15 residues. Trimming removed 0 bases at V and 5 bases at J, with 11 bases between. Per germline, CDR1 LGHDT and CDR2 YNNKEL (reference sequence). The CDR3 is CASSQDWGSHNEQFF. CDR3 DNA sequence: TGTGCCAGCAGCCAAGATTGGGGGTCCCACAATGAGCAGTTCTTC.

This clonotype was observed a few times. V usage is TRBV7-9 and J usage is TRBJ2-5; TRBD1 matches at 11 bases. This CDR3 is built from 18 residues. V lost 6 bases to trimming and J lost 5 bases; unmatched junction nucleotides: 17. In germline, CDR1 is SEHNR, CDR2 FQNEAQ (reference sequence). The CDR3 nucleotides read TGTGCCAGCAGGAGAATACCGGGACAGGGGGTATCTCGGGAGACCCAGTACTTC. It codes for CASRRIPGQGVSRETQYF.

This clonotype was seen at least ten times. The CDR3 loop reads CATSDPGDIQETQYF. CDR3 in DNA: TGTGCCACCAGTGATCCAGGGGATATCCAAGAGACCCAGTACTTC. The chain joins TRBV24-1 to TRBJ2-5; the D gene is possibly TRBD1 (6 bases). This CDR3 comprises 15 residues. Per germline, CDR1 KGHDR and CDR2 SFDVKD. V shed 3 bases and J shed 1 base, with 11 bases lying between them.

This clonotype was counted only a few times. CDR3 region: CSVAPGTTNYGYTF. The CDR3 DNA sequence: TGCAGCGTTGCCCCAGGGACTACTAACTATGGCTACACCTTC. V and J are TRBV29-1 and TRBJ1-2, with a tentative D call TRBD1 (5 bases). CDR3 length: 14 residues. Germline-derived CDR1 and CDR2 are SQVTM and ANQGSEA. V gave up 4 bases and J gave up 0 bases, with 12 bases separating them.

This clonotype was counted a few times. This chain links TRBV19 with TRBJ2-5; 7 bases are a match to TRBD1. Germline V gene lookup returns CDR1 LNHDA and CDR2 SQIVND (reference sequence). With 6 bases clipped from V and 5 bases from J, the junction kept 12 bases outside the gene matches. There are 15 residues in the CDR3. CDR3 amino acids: CASRKEGAGVETQYF. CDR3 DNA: TGTGCCAGTAGGAAAGAGGGGGCAGGGGTGGAGACCCAGTACTTC.

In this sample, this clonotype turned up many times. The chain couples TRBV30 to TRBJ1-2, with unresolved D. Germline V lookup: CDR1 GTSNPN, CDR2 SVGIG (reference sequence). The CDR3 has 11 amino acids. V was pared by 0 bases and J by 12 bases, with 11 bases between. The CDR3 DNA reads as TGTGCCTGGAGTGTACTCGGAGGTCACACCTTC. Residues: CAWSVLGGHTF.